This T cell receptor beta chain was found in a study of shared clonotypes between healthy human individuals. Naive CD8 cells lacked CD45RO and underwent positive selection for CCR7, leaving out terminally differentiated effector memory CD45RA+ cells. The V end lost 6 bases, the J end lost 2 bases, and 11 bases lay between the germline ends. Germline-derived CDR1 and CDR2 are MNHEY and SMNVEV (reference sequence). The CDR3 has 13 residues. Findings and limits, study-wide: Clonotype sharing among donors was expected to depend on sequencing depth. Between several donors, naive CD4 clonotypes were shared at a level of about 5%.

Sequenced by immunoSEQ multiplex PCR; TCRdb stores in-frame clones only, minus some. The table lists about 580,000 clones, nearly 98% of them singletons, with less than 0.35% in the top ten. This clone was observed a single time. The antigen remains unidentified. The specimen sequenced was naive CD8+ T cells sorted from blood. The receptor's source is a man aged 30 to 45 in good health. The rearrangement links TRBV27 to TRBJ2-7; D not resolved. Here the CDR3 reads CASSPLPPYEQYF. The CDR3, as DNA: TGTGCCAGCAGCCCCCTACCCCCCTACGAGCAGTACTTC.